Below are 6 T cell receptor beta chains sequenced from a single sample in a study of T cell responses to AZD1222 COVID-19 vaccine. Sequencing used immunoSEQ multiplex PCR; TCRdb keeps in-frame clones, though not all of them. The table shows 95,000 to 150,000 clones, with 92% occurring only once. The source was peripheral blood, collected on day 0 of AZD1222 vaccination. These receptors were obtained from an adult in good health.

The chain combines TRBV18 with TRBJ1-5; a possible D gene is TRBD1 (6 bases). CDR1 and CDR2 from the germline V gene are KGHSH and LQKENI. Trimming took 6 bases from V and 6 from J, leaving 18 bases between them. This CDR3 is built from 15 residues. CDR3 loop: CASSRETGPGQPQHF. CDR3 DNA: TGTGCCAGCTCCCGCGAAACAGGGCCGGGTCAGCCCCAGCATTTT.

The chain combines TRBV18 with TRBJ1-2, with a tentative D call TRBD1 (6 bases). Trimming took 1 base from V and 5 from J, leaving 14 bases between them. The CDR3 loop spans 15 amino acids. Germline-derived CDR1 and CDR2 are KGHSH and LQKENI. The CDR3 loop is CASSPQLQGSYGYTF. The CDR3 bases are TGTGCCAGCTCACCACAGCTACAGGGATCGTATGGCTACACCTTC.

CDR3 protein: CASSLDRGSGTEAFF. As DNA, the CDR3 is TGTGCCAGCAGCCTGGACAGGGGGTCTGGGACTGAAGCTTTCTTT. The chain combines TRBV7-9 with TRBJ1-1, with 10 bases lining up with TRBD1. Losses at the gene ends were 5 bases for V and 5 bases for J; bases not matched to a gene: 8. The CDR3 is 15 residues long. Per germline, CDR1 SEHNR and CDR2 FQNEAQ (reference sequence). Using reference TRBV7-9 and TRBJ1-1 for the parts outside the CDR3, the full variable domain is DTGVSQNPRHKITKRGQNVTFRCDPISEHNRLYWYRQTLGQGPEFLTYFQNEAQLEKSRLLSDRFSAERPKGSFSTLEIQRTEQGDSAMYLCASSLDRGSGTEAFFGQGTRLTVV.

This clone was seen just once. The chain uses TRBV3-1 (or the pseudogene TRBV3-2) and TRBJ1-2; D is possibly TRBD1 (5 bases). The germline gives CDR1 LGHDT, CDR2 YNNKEL (reference sequence). The CDR3 loop spans 12 amino acids. The germline V and J ends were trimmed by 2 bases and 6 bases, with 7 bases remaining between them. This CDR3 is CASSQLGDGYTF. DNA for the CDR3: TGTGCCAGCAGCCAACTGGGGGATGGCTACACCTTC.

This clone was picked up one time. This chain connects TRBV7-8 to TRBJ1-1; D not resolved. The CDR3 runs to 13 residues. Germline V gene data show CDR1 as SGHVS and CDR2 as FQNEAQ. Trimming pared 1 base from V and 5 bases from J, leaving 8 bases between. CDR3 sequence (DNA): TGTGCCAGCAGCTTAGGGTCTGGTACTGAAGCTTTCTTT. Protein: CASSLGSGTEAFF.

This chain joins TRBV30 and TRBJ1-2; a possible D gene is TRBD1 (6 bases). Between the trimmed V and J ends, which lost 5 bases and 4 bases, there was a span of 11 bases. This CDR3 spans 12 amino acids. Per germline, CDR1 GTSNPN and CDR2 SVGIG (reference sequence). CDR3: CAWGYRAYGYTF. For the CDR3, the DNA is TGTGCCTGGGGCTACAGGGCCTATGGCTACACCTTC.